The 26 T cell receptor beta chains below were found in one sample sequenced in a study of blood T cell repertoires in COVID-19. Sequencing was performed with immunoSEQ multiplex PCR; in TCRdb, only in-frame clones are kept and a portion is missing. The sample shows 150,000 to 180,000 clones, around 84% of them seen only once. The sample comprised peripheral blood. These receptors came from an elderly man with acute or convalescent COVID-19.

This clone was observed a few times. The rearrangement uses TRBV28 and TRBJ1-6; a possible D gene is TRBD1 (6 bases). Germline lookup yields CDR1 MDHEN and CDR2 SYDVKM. Trimming shortened V by 7 bases and J by 9 bases, and 13 bases separated the two germline ends. The CDR3 is 13 amino acids. The CDR3 DNA follows: TGTGCCAGCACACCAGGGGTGGGTTCACCCCTCCACTTT. Amino acid sequence: CASTPGVGSPLHF.

CDR3 sequence reads: CASSSSLGAGNTEAFF. CDR3 coding DNA: TGTGCCAGCAGTTCGTCCTTGGGCGCGGGGAACACTGAAGCTTTCTTT. This chain joins TRBV6-2 or TRBV6-3 and TRBJ1-1; D is undetermined. The germline V gene encodes CDR1 MNHEY and CDR2 SVGEGT. This CDR3 is built from 16 residues. V gave up 4 bases and J gave up 1 base, with 16 bases separating them.

The V call is TRBV11-3, the J call TRBJ1-2; 12 bases agree with TRBD1. Germline lookup yields CDR1 SGHNT and CDR2 YENEEA. The length of the CDR3 is 18 residues. The J segment lost 5 bases and the V segment lost 5 bases, leaving 15 bases of the junction unmatched. This chain's CDR3 is CASSLRGTGGPSGYGYTF. The DNA for the CDR3 is TGTGCCAGCAGCCTACGTGGGACAGGGGGCCCGTCGGGGTATGGCTACACCTTC.

The rearrangement uses TRBV28 and TRBJ2-3, with 10 nucleotides matching TRBD1. CDR3 size: 17 residues. The V gene's germline CDR1 is MDHEN and CDR2 SYDVKM. The V gene end was trimmed by 5 bases and the J gene end by 1 base; junction bases not matched to a gene: 9. DNA of the CDR3: TGTGCCAGCAGTCCGACTTTAGGGACAGGGGGCACAGATACGCAGTATTTT. Translated, it gives CASSPTLGTGGTDTQYF.

The chain employs TRBV9 and TRBJ2-3; 8 nucleotides line up with TRBD2. This CDR3 is built from 15 residues. The germline gives CDR1 SGDLS, CDR2 YYNGEE. V lost 0 bases and J lost 2; bases outside the gene matches: 2. CDR3 sequence: CASSVGGGNTDTQYF. In DNA form, the CDR3 reads TGTGCCAGCAGCGTAGGCGGGGGGAACACAGATACGCAGTATTTT.

The V and J genes are TRBV5-1 and TRBJ1-1; D gene uncertain. The CDR3 consists of 15 residues. The germline gives CDR1 SGHRS, CDR2 YFSETQ. The V end lost 0 bases, the J end lost 1 base, and 10 bases lay between the germline ends. CDR3 sequence: CASSLESAANTEAFF. In nucleotides, the CDR3 is TGCGCCAGCAGCTTGGAATCGGCGGCGAACACTGAAGCTTTCTTT.

The J gene is TRBJ2-5, the V gene TRBV11-2, with TRBD1 matching over 10 bases. Germline CDR1 and CDR2: SGHAT and FQNNGV. This CDR3 comprises 17 residues. V shed 3 bases, J shed 5 bases, and the junction held 12 bases outside the gene matches. The CDR3 loop reads CASSFRRAGTGEETQYF. The CDR3, as DNA: TGTGCCAGCAGCTTTCGCCGAGCCGGGACAGGGGAGGAGACCCAGTACTTC.

The gene calls are TRBV14 and TRBJ1-2; no definite D call. The germline gives CDR1 SGHDN, CDR2 FVKESK. The CDR3 loop spans 13 amino acids. V was trimmed by 0 bases and J by 8 bases, leaving 10 bases between them. For the CDR3, the DNA is TGTGCCAGCAGCCAAGATCCGGGTTGGGGCTACACCTTC. Translating it yields CASSQDPGWGYTF. Supplemented by reference TRBV14 and TRBJ1-2, the full variable domain reads EAGVTQFPSHSVIEKGQTVTLRCDPISGHDNLYWYRRVMGKEIKFLLHFVKESKQDESGMPNNRFLAERTGGTYSTLKVQPAELEDSGVYFCASSQDPGWGYTFGSGTRLTVV.

The genes are TRBV19 and TRBJ2-2; 7 bases map to TRBD2. CDR3 length: 16 amino acids. Germline V gene lookup returns CDR1 LNHDA and CDR2 SQIVND (reference sequence). V shed 6 bases, J shed 3 bases, and the junction held 10 bases outside the gene matches. The CDR3 protein is CASSGRRGKDTGELFF. The CDR3 coding sequence is TGTGCCAGTAGCGGGAGGCGGGGGAAGGACACCGGGGAGCTGTTTTTT.

The J gene is TRBJ2-7, the V gene TRBV2, with TRBD2 matching over 7 bases. J lost 4 bases, V lost 7 bases, and 10 bases had no gene match. The CDR3 sequence is 14 residues long. Germline lookup yields CDR1 SNHLY and CDR2 FYNNEI. DNA of the CDR3: TGTGCCAGCACCGAGATGGGTAGCGGGTACGAGCAGTACTTC. Translation gives CASTEMGSGYEQYF.

This clone was found a few times. The chain recombines TRBV12-3 or TRBV12-4 with TRBJ1-1; D remains unclear. Trimming took off 11 bases at V and 3 bases at J, with 16 bases between the two ends. The CDR3 sequence is 13 residues long. The DNA of the CDR3 is TGTGCCGGCCGACGAGCAGCGGACACTGAAGCTTTCTTT. It encodes CAGRRAADTEAFF.

The gene calls are TRBV24-1 and TRBJ1-2; the D gene is possibly TRBD1 (6 bases). The V and J ends lost 4 bases and 2 bases respectively, with 10 bases between them. This CDR3 comprises 14 residues. The germline CDR1 and CDR2 sequences are KGHDR and SFDVKD. The CDR3 DNA sequence: TGTGCCACCAGTGAACCCGGGACAAACTATGGCTACACCTTC. Translation gives CATSEPGTNYGYTF.

This sequence joins TRBV6-2 or TRBV6-3 and TRBJ2-1, with 7 bases lining up with TRBD2. The germline CDR1 and CDR2 sequences are MNHEY and SVGEGT. The V segment lost 7 bases and the J segment 4 bases; nucleotides outside the gene matches: 10. The CDR3 contains 15 residues. The CDR3 coding sequence is TGTGCCAGCACCCCGGGAGGCGCAGGGTACAATGAGCAGTTCTTC. It encodes CASTPGGAGYNEQFF.

There are a few counts of this clone. V is TRBV6-1 and J is TRBJ2-2, with D tentatively TRBD1 (6 bases). The CDR3 is made up of 15 amino acids. The V gene lost 2 bases and the J gene lost 6 bases, with 13 bases spanning the gap. Germline CDR1 reads MNHNS; CDR2 reads SASEGT. The CDR3 sequence is CASSERGRGAGELFF. CDR3 coding DNA: TGTGCCAGCAGTGAAAGAGGCAGGGGTGCCGGGGAGCTGTTTTTT.

The CDR3 region has the DNA TGTGCCAGCAGCCGACAGGTCATGAACACTGAAGCTTTCTTT. Protein product: CASSRQVMNTEAFF. The rearrangement joins TRBV28 to TRBJ1-1; D is perhaps TRBD1 (6 bases). The CDR3 has 14 amino acids. Trimming stripped 6 bases from V and 0 bases from J, with 11 bases between. Per germline, CDR1 MDHEN and CDR2 SYDVKM.

This clone was detected only a few times. The V and J genes are TRBV4-2 and TRBJ2-1; tentatively, D is TRBD2 (8 bases). CDR1 and CDR2 from the germline V gene are LGHNA and YNFKEQ. The CDR3 contains 18 residues. V was pared by 4 bases and J by 2 bases, with 21 bases between. This chain's CDR3 is CASSLEGAGGLTYNEQFF. In DNA, the CDR3 is TGTGCCAGCAGCCTTGAGGGGGCGGGGGGACTCACCTACAATGAGCAGTTCTTC.

This clone was observed once. The chain combines TRBV2 with TRBJ2-7, with 8 positions matching TRBD1. Germline V gene data show CDR1 as SNHLY and CDR2 as FYNNEI. The CDR3 has 13 residues. In nucleotides, the CDR3 is TGTGCCGGCAGACAGGGGAGCTCCTACGAGCAGTACGTC. Encoded protein: CAGRQGSSYEQYV.

The chain recombines TRBV5-1 with TRBJ1-4; D remains ambiguous. The germline V and J ends were trimmed by 7 bases and 4 bases, with 14 bases remaining between them. From germline, CDR1 is SGHRS and CDR2 YFSETQ. This CDR3 region has 14 residues. The CDR3 protein is CASSLETSNEKLFF. CDR3 DNA sequence: TGCGCCAGCTCCTTGGAAACAAGTAATGAAAAACTGTTTTTT.

The chain uses TRBV7-3 and TRBJ2-3, with no clear D. This CDR3 region has 14 residues. Germline-derived CDR1 and CDR2 are SGHTA and FQGTGA. V was trimmed by 0 bases and J by 2 bases, leaving 6 bases between them. CDR3 sequence (DNA): TGTGCCAGCAGCTTAACGAAACTCACAGATACGCAGTATTTT. This translates into CASSLTKLTDTQYF.

The chain joins TRBV4-3 to TRBJ2-5; 10 bases agree with TRBD2. With V trimmed by 1 base and J by 7 bases, 9 bases remained unmatched. This CDR3 spans 16 amino acids. Germline lookup yields CDR1 LGHNA and CDR2 YSLEER. DNA for the CDR3: TGCGCCAGCAGCCAAGTTTCTAGCGGGGGCTTGGGGACCCAGTACTTC. Translation gives CASSQVSSGGLGTQYF.

The chain is built from TRBV6-1 and TRBJ1-2; 7 bases fit TRBD1. Germline trimming cut 1 base from V and 5 bases from J; bases unmatched to any gene: 7. The germline gives CDR1 MNHNS, CDR2 SASEGT. The length of the CDR3 is 15 residues. The CDR3 coding sequence is TGTGCCAGCAGTGAAGGAGGGGGCGCCGATTATGGCTACACCTTC. It specifies CASSEGGGADYGYTF.

This chain uses TRBV7-8 with TRBJ2-7; D call uncertain. Germline V gene lookup returns CDR1 SGHVS and CDR2 FQNEAQ. V shed 5 bases and J shed 0 bases, with 8 bases lying between them. The CDR3 contains 13 residues. CDR3 nucleotides: TGTGCCAGCAGCCCGAGGAGCTCCTACGAGCAGTACGTC. This encodes CASSPRSSYEQYV.

J is TRBJ2-1 and V is TRBV28; 14 bases match TRBD2. The V segment lost 6 bases and the J segment 3 bases; nucleotides outside the gene matches: 13. CDR1 and CDR2 from the germline V gene are MDHEN and SYDVKM. The CDR3 consists of 19 residues. The CDR3 loop reads CASSPNLGTSGGRYNEQFF. The CDR3 region has the DNA TGTGCCAGCAGCCCCAACCTCGGGACTAGCGGGGGACGCTACAATGAGCAGTTCTTC.

This clone occurred a few times. The genes are TRBV10-1 and TRBJ2-2, with D perhaps TRBD1 (6 bases). The CDR3 consists of 14 residues. The V and J ends lost 7 bases and 1 base respectively, with 10 bases between them. Germline V gives CDR1 WNHNN, CDR2 SYGVQD (reference sequence). The chain's CDR3 is CASMPGQNTGELFF. CDR3 DNA: TGCGCCAGCATGCCGGGACAGAACACCGGGGAGCTGTTTTTT.

This chain connects TRBV19 to TRBJ1-1, with D possibly matching TRBD1 (5 bases). Trimming took 8 bases from V and 0 from J, leaving 19 bases between them. This CDR3 spans 16 amino acids. CDR1 and CDR2 (germline): LNHDA, SQIVND (reference sequence). The CDR3 nucleotides read TGTGCCAGTGGCCTCGGGGGGGTCGCAATGAACACTGAAGCTTTCTTT. This translates into CASGLGGVAMNTEAFF. Based on the CDR3 plus reference TRBV19 and TRBJ1-1, the full variable domain is DGGITQSPKYLFRKEGQNVTLSCEQNLNHDAMYWYRQDPGQGLRLIYYSQIVNDFQKGDIAEGYSVSREKKESFPLTVTSAQKNPTAFYLCASGLGGVAMNTEAFFGQGTRLTVV.

This clone was seen a single time. The chain couples TRBV7-3 to TRBJ1-2; D is ambiguous. Trimming left V 2 bases short and J 4 bases short, with 8 bases between. CDR1 and CDR2 from the germline V gene are SGHTA and FQGTGA. The CDR3 is made up of 13 amino acids. This chain's CDR3 is CASSLEYSYGYTF. The CDR3 nucleotides are TGTGCCAGCAGCTTAGAGTACAGCTATGGCTACACCTTC.